The entry below gives a single TCR beta chain sequence along with its context. cDNA libraries for TCR alpha and TCR beta, carrying sample barcodes and UMIs, came from 5'RACE with constant-segment primers. Via MiXCR, TCRdb re-called the 5' RACE reads, giving one row per CDR3 protein. The sample holds about 110,000 distinct CDR3 sequences, under 15% seen once. This entry belongs to a study of T-cell memory formation after mild COVID-19. Looking at the study overall: Clusters were largely donor specific.

The germline gives CDR1 LGHDT, CDR2 YNNKEL (reference sequence). The V end was cut by 0 bases, the J end by 1 base, with 7 bases between. CDR3 size: 14 residues. The rearrangement uses TRBV3-1 and TRBJ2-7; D gene unclear. Sequences were obtained from PBMCs or a T cell subset sorted from them (not recorded which). The source is an adult woman who had mild COVID-19 (a few samples of this study predate the infection). Cell type and time point are not known. The CDR3, as DNA: TGTGCCAGCAGCCAAGATGACACGTCCTACGAGCAGTACTTC. This codes for CASSQDDTSYEQYF.